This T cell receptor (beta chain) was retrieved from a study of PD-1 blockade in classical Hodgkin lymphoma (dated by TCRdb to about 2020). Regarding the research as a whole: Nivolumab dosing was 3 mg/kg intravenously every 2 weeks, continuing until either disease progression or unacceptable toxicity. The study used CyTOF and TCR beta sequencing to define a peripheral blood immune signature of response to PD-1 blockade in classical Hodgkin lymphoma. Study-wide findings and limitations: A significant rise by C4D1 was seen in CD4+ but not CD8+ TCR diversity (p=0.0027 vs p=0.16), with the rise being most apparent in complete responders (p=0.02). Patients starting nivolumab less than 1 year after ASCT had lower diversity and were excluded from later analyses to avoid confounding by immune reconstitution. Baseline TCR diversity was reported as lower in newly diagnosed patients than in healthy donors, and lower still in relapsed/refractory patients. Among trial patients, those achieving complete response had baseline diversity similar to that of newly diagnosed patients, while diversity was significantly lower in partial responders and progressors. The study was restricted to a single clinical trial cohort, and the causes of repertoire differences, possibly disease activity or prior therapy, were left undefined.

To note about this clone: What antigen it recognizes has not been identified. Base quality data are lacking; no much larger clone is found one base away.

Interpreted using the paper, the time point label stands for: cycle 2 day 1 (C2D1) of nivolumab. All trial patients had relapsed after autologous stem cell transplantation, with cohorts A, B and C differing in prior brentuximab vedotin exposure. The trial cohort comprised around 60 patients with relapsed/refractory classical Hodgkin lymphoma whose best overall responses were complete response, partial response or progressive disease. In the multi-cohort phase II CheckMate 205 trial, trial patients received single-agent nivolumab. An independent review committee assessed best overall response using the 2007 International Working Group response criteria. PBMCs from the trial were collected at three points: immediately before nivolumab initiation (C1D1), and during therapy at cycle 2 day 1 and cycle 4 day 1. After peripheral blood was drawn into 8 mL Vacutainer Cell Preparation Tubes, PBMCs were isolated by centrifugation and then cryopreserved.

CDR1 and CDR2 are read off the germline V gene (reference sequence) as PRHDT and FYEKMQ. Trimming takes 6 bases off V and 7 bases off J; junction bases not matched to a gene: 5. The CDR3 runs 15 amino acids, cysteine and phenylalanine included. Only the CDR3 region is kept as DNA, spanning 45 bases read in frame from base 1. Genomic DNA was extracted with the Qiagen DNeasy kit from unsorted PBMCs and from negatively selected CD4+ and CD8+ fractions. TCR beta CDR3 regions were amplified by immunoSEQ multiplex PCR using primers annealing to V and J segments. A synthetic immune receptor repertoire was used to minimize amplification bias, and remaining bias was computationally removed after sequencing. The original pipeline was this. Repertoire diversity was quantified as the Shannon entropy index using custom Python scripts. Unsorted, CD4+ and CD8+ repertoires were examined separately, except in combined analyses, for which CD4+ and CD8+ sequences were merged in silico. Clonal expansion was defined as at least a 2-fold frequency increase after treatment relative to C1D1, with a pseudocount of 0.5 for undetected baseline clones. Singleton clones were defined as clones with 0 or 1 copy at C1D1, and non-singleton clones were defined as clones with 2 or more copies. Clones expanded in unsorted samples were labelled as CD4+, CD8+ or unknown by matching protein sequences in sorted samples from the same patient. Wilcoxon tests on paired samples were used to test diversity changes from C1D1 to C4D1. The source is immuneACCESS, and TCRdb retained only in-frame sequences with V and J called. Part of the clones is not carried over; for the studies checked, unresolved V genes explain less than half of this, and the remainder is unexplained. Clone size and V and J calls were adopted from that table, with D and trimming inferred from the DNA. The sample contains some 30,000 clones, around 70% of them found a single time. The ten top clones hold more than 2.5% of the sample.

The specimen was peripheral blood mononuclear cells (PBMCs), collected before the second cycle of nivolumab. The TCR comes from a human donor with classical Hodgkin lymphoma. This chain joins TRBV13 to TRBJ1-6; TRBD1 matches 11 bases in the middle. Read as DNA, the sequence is TGTGCCAGCAGACACCGGGACAGGGGGAATTCACCCCTCCACTTT. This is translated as CASRHRDRGNSPLHF. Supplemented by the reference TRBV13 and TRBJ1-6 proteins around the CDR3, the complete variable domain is AAGVIQSPRHLIKEKRETATLKCYPIPRHDTVYWYQQGPGQDPQFLISFYEKMQSDKGSIPDRFSAQQFSDYHSELNMSSLELGDSALYFCASRHRDRGNSPLHFGNGTRLTVT.